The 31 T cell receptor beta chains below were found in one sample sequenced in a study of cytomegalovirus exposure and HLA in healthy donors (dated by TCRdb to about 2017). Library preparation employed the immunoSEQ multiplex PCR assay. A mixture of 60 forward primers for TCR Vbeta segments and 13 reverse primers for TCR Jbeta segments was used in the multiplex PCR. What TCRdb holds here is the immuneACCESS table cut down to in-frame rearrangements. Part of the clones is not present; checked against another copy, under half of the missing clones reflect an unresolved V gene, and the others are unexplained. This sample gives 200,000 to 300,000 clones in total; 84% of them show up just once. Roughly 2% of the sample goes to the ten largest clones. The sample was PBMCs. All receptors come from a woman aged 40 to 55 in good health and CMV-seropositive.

CDR3 in DNA: TGTGCCAGCCGTAATGAAAAACTGTTTTTT. The encoded protein is CASRNEKLFF. This chain connects TRBV28 to TRBJ1-4; no clear D gene. Trimming cost V 8 bases and J 4 bases, with 2 bases left between them. The length of the CDR3 is 10 residues. CDR1 is MDHEN and CDR2 is SYDVKM in the germline V gene.

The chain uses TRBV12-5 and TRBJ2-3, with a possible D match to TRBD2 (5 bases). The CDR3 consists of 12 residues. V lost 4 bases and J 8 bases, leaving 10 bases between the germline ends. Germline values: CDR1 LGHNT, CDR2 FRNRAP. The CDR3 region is CASGYGDGTQYF. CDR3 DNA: TGTGCTAGTGGTTACGGGGATGGTACGCAGTATTTT.

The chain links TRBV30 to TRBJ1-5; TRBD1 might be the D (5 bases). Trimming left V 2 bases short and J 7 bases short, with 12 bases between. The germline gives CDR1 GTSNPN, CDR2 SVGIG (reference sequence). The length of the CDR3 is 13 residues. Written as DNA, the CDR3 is TGTGCCTGGAGTCCTGGGACTCGACAGCCCCAGCATTTT. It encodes CAWSPGTRQPQHF.

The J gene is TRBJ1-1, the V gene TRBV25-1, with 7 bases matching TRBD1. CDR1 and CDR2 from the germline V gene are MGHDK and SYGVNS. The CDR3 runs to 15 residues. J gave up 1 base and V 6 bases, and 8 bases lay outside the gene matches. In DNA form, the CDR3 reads TGTGCCAGCAGCCGAACGACAGGGTCGAACACTGAAGCTTTCTTT. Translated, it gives CASSRTTGSNTEAFF.

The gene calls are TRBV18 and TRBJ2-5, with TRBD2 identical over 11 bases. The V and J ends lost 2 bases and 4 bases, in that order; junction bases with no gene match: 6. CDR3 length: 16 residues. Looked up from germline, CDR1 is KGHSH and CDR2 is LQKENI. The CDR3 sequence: CASSPSLAGGLETQYF. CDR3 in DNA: TGTGCCAGCTCACCAAGCCTAGCGGGAGGACTAGAGACCCAGTACTTC. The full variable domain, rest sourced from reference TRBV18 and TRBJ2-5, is NAGVMQNPRHLVRRRGQEARLRCSPMKGHSHVYWYRQLPEEGLKFMVYLQKENIIDESGMPKERFSAEFPKEGPSILRIQQVVRGDSAAYFCASSPSLAGGLETQYFGPGTRLLVL.

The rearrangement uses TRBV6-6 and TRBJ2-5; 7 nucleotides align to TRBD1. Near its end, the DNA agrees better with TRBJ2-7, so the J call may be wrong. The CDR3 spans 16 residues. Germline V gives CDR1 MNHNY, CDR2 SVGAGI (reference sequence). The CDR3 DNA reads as TGTGCCAGCAGCCTAATCCCGGGACAGCCCTCGGCCGAGCAGTACTTC. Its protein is CASSLIPGQPSAEQYF.

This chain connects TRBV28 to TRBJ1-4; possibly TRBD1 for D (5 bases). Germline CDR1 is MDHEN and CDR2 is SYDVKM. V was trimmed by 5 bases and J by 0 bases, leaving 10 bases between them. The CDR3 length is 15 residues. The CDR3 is CASSPGHATNEKLFF. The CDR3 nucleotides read TGTGCCAGCAGTCCCGGACACGCAACTAATGAAAAACTGTTTTTT.

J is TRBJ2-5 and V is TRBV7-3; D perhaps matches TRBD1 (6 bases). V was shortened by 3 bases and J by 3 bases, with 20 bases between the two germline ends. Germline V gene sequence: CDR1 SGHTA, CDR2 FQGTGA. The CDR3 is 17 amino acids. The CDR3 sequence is CASSFPLSGQWKETQYF. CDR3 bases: TGTGCCAGCAGCTTTCCGCTATCTGGACAGTGGAAAGAGACCCAGTACTTC.

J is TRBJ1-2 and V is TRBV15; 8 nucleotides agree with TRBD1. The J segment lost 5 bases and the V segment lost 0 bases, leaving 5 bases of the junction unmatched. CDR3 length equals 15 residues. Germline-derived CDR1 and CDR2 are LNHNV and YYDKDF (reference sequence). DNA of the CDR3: TGTGCCACCAGCAGAGAATCGGACAGGGTTTATGGCTACACCTTC. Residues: CATSRESDRVYGYTF. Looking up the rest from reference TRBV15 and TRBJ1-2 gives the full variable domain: DAMVIQNPRYQVTQFGKPVTLSCSQTLNHNVMYWYQQKSSQAPKLLFHYYDKDFNNEADTPDNFQSRRPNTSFCFLDIRSPGLGDTAMYLCATSRESDRVYGYTFGSGTRLTVV.

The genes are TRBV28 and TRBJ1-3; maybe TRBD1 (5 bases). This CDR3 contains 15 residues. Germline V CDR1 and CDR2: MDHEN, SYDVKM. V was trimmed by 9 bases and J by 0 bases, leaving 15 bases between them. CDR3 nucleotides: TGTGCCAGTACGGGGGGAAAGGGCTCTGGAAACACCATATATTTT. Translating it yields CASTGGKGSGNTIYF.

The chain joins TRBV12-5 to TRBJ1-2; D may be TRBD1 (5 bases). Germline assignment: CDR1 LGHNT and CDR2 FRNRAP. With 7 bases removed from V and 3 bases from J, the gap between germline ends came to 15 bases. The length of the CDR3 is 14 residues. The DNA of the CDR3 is TGTGCTAGTGACAATGGTAGGGGTTACTATGGCTACACCTTC. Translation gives CASDNGRGYYGYTF. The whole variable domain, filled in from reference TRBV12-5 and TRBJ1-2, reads DARVTQTPRHKVTEMGQEVTMRCQPILGHNTVFWYRQTMMQGLELLAYFRNRAPLDDSGMPKDRFSAEMPDATLATLKIQPSEPRDSAVYFCASDNGRGYYGYTFGSGTRLTVV.

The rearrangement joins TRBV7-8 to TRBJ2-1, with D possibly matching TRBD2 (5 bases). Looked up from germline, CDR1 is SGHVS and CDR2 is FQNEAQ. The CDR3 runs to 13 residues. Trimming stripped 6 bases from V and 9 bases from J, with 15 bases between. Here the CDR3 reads CASRGELVGEQFF. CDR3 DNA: TGTGCCAGCAGGGGAGAACTAGTCGGTGAGCAGTTCTTC.

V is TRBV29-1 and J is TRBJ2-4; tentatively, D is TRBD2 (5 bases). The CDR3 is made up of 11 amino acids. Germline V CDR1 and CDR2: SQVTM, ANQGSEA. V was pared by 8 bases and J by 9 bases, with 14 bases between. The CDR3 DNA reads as TGCAGCCCCCGCGTAGAGGGCATTCAGTACTTC. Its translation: CSPRVEGIQYF.

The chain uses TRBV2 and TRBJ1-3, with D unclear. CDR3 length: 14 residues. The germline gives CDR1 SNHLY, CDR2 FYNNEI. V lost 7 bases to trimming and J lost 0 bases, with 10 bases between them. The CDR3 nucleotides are TGTGCCAGCATCCCTGGGCACTCTGGAAACACCATATATTTT. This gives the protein CASIPGHSGNTIYF.

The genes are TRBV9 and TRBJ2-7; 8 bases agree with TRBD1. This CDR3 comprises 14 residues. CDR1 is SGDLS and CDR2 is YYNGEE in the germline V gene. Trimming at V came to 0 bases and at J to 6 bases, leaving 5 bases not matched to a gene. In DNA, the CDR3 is TGTGCCAGCAGCGTAGACCCCGACAGGGGCGAGCAGTACTTC. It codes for CASSVDPDRGEQYF. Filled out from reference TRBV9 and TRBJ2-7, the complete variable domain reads DSGVTQTPKHLITATGQRVTLRCSPRSGDLSVYWYQQSLDQGLQFLIQYYNGEERAKGNILERFSAQQFPDLHSELNLSSLELGDSALYFCASSVDPDRGEQYFGPGTRLTVT.

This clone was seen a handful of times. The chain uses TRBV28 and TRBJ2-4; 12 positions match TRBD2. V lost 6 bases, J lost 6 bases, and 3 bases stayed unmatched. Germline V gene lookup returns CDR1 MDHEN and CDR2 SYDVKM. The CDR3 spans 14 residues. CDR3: CASSPGLAGNIQYF. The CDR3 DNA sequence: TGTGCCAGCAGCCCGGGACTAGCGGGAAACATTCAGTACTTC.

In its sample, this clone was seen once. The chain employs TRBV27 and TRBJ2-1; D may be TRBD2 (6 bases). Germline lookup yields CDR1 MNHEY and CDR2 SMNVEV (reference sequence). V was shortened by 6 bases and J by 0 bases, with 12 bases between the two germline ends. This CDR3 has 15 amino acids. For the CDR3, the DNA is TGTGCCAGCAGACTCGGGGGTAGCTCCTACAATGAGCAGTTCTTC. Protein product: CASRLGGSSYNEQFF.

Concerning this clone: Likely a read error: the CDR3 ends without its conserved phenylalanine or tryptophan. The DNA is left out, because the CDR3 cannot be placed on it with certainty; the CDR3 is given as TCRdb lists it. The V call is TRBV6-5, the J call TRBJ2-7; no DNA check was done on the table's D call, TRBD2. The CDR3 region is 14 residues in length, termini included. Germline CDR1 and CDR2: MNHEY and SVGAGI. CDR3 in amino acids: CASKPIAGGPSGQL.

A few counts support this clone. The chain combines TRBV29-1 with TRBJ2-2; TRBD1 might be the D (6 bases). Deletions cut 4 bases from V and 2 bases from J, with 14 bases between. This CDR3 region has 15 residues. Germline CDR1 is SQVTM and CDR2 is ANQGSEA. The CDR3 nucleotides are TGCAGCGTTGCCACAGGGTCCCTAAACACCGGGGAGCTGTTTTTT. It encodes CSVATGSLNTGELFF.

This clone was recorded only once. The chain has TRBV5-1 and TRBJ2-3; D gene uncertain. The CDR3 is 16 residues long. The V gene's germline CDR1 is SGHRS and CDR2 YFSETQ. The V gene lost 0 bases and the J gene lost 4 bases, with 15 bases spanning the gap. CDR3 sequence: CASSLGLQQSSDTQYF. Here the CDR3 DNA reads TGCGCCAGCAGCTTGGGTCTCCAACAATCCTCAGATACGCAGTATTTT.

In DNA form, the CDR3 reads TGTGCCAGTAGTGAGGACAGGGACGAGCAGTACTTC. It codes for CASSEDRDEQYF. The rearrangement uses TRBV19 and TRBJ2-7, with 8 bases fitting TRBD1. V lost 5 bases to trimming and J lost 5 bases; unmatched junction nucleotides: 2. The germline CDR1 and CDR2 sequences are LNHDA and SQIVND (reference sequence). The CDR3 has 12 residues.

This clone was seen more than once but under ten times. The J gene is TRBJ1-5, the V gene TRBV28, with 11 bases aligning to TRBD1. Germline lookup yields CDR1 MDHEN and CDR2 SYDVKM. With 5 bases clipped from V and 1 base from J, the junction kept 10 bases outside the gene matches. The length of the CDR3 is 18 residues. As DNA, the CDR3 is TGTGCCAGCAGTACTTATCGGACAGGGGGCGTAAGCAATCAGCCCCAGCATTTT. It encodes CASSTYRTGGVSNQPQHF.

The CDR3 here is CASSPYQPQHF. The CDR3 nucleotides read TGTGCCAGCAGCCCCTATCAGCCCCAGCATTTT. The chain links TRBV12-1 to TRBJ1-5. TRBV12-1 is shown as a pseudogene. CDR3 size: 11 residues.

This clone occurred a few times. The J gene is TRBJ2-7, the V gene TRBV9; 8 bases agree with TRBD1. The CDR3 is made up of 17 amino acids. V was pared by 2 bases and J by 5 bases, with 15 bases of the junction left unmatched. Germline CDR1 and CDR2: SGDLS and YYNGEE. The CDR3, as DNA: TGTGCCAGCAGCGTCGGACAGGGCATAGACATCGCCGACGAGCAGTACTTC. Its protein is CASSVGQGIDIADEQYF.

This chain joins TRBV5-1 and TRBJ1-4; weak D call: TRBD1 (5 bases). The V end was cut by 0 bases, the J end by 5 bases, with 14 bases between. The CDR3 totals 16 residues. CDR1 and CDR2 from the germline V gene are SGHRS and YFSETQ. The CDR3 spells CASSLGPRQSNEKLFF. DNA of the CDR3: TGCGCCAGCAGCTTGGGTCCTCGACAGTCGAATGAAAAACTGTTTTTT.

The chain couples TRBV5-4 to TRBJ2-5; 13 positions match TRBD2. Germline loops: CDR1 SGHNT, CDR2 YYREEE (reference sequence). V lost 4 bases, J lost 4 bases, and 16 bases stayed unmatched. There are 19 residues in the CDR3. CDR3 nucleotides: TGTGCCAGCAGCATAGGGACTAGCGGGACAAGAAGGCTAGGAGAGACCCAGTACTTC. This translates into CASSIGTSGTRRLGETQYF.

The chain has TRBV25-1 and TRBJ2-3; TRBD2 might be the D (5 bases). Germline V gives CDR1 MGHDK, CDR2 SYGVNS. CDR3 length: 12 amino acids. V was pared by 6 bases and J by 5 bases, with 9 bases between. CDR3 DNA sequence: TGTGCCAGCAGAAGAGGAGGAGATACGCAGTATTTT. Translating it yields CASRRGGDTQYF.

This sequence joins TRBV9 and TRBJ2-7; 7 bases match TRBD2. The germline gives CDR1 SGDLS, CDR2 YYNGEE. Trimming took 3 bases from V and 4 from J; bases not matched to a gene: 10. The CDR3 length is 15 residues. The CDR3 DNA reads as TGTGCCAGCAGCGCGAGGGGAGGGAATCAATACGAGCAGTACTTC. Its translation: CASSARGGNQYEQYF.

The CDR3 protein is CAISGEIPYNEQFF. The CDR3 bases are TGTGCCATCAGTGGGGAGATCCCCTACAATGAGCAGTTCTTC. The J gene is TRBJ2-1, the V gene TRBV10-3; perhaps TRBD2 as D (5 bases). The CDR3 is 14 amino acids. Trimming stripped 4 bases from V and 2 bases from J, with 9 bases between. CDR1 and CDR2 (germline): ENHRY, SYGVKD.

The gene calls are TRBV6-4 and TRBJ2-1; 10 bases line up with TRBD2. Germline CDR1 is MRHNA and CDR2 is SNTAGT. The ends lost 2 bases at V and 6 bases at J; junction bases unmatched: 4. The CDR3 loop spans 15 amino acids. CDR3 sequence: CASSDGLAATNEQFF. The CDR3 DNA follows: TGTGCCAGCAGTGACGGACTAGCGGCGACCAATGAGCAGTTCTTC.

The CDR3 DNA follows: TGTGCCAGCAGCCCTAGACAGGTTGGGGTCTACGAGCAGTACTTC. This sequence encodes CASSPRQVGVYEQYF. The chain uses TRBV28 and TRBJ2-7; possible D gene TRBD1, 6 bases. The CDR3 loop spans 15 amino acids. The germline V gene encodes CDR1 MDHEN and CDR2 SYDVKM. V was trimmed by 6 bases and J by 3 bases, leaving 18 bases between them.